Reported below is one T cell receptor beta chain. Its antigen is as yet unknown. This record belongs to a study of long-term antiretroviral therapy in people with HIV. They ran version v3.0 of the immunoSEQ assay at survey level. About 35,000-50,000 T-cell genomes per sample were the sequencing target. The table came from immunoSEQ multiplex PCR; TCRdb's copy has only in-frame clones and leaves some out. The sample has 25,000 to 35,000 clones, 95% to 96% seen once; the top ten hold over 2%. Study-wide results and caveats: Gathering of blood took place between the mid-2000s and the late 2010s, possibly under older ART regimens.

This CDR3 has 15 amino acids. Germline V gene data show CDR1 as KGHSH and CDR2 as LQKENI. Trimming left V 1 base short and J 2 bases short, with 11 bases between. Each sample contained 1-10 million cryopreserved PBMC, thawed before DNA extraction. V and J are TRBV18 and TRBJ2-5, with a weak D call TRBD1 (6 bases). This receptor was identified in a man aged 30 to 39 with HIV. The sequences come from unsorted PBMCs, collected about 6.6 years after starting antiretroviral therapy. The CDR3 DNA reads TGTGCCAGCTCACCACGGACAGCGGTACAAGAGACCCAGTACTTC. Protein product: CASSPRTAVQETQYF.